What follows are 31 T cell receptor beta chains derived from one specimen sequenced in a study of spatial heterogeneity in lung cancer. TCRdb used MiXCR to reprocess the 5' RACE reads, holding one entry per CDR3 protein. Of more than 95,000 distinct CDR3 sequences in the sample, approximately 12% were seen once. Described time point: blood at routine non-recurrence follow-up after resection. Without sorting, whole RNA was sequenced from tumor, nontumor lung or frozen PBMC. Here the sequenced sample was PBMCs, taken at follow-up. The source of these receptors is a male donor with early-stage non-small cell lung cancer.

This clonotype was observed a few times. The rearrangement links TRBV28 to TRBJ2-4; the D is unclear. Germline V CDR1 and CDR2: MDHEN, SYDVKM. The CDR3 length is 11 residues. The germline V and J ends were trimmed by 5 bases and 8 bases, with 7 bases remaining between them. The CDR3 reads CASSLRDIQYF. In DNA form, the CDR3 reads TGTGCCAGCAGTCTCCGGGACATTCAGTACTTC.

This clonotype was observed a few times. V gene TRBV5-1 combines with J gene TRBJ2-2; no clear D. The CDR3 sequence is 16 residues long. The germline gives CDR1 SGHRS, CDR2 YFSETQ. Trimming pared 0 bases from V and 4 bases from J, leaving 13 bases between. In DNA, the CDR3 is TGCGCCAGCAGCTTGGCCTTACCCTCACTCACCGGGGAGCTGTTTTTT. As protein: CASSLALPSLTGELFF.

At least ten counts were recorded for this clonotype. The chain is built from TRBV5-4 and TRBJ1-1; D is unresolved. The CDR3 loop spans 16 amino acids. V dropped 2 bases and J dropped 1 base, with 15 bases sitting between them. The germline V gene encodes CDR1 SGHNT and CDR2 YYREEE (reference sequence). CDR3 nucleotides: TGTGCCAGCAGCTTTGATCTGGGTTCGGGGAACACTGAAGCTTTCTTT. Translated: CASSFDLGSGNTEAFF.

This clonotype was seen only a few times. This rearrangement joins TRBV7-2 to TRBJ2-2; 8 bases align to TRBD1. This CDR3 comprises 15 residues. V dropped 5 bases and J dropped 4; count of bases not matched to a gene: 6. Germline V lookup: CDR1 SGHTA, CDR2 FQGNSA. The CDR3 sequence is CASSPRTGRTGELFF. The CDR3 DNA reads TGTGCCAGCAGCCCGAGGACAGGGCGCACCGGGGAGCTGTTTTTT.

In this sample, this clonotype turned up many times. The V gene is TRBV29-1, the J gene TRBJ2-3; TRBD2 might be the D (5 bases). V was trimmed by 3 bases and J by 0 bases, leaving 10 bases between them. The CDR3 extends over 14 amino acids. Germline loops: CDR1 SQVTM, CDR2 ANQGSEA. The CDR3 region has the DNA TGCAGCGTTGATGAGGGAACTAGCACAGATACGCAGTATTTT. Translation gives CSVDEGTSTDTQYF.

The chain couples TRBV10-3 to TRBJ2-5; D is undetermined. Trimming cost V 2 bases and J 2 bases, with 12 bases left between them. There are 15 residues in the CDR3. Germline CDR1 ENHRY, CDR2 SYGVKD. The CDR3 DNA reads as TGTGCCATCAGTGAGGTTCAGTCTCGACAAGAGACCCAGTACTTC. It translates to CAISEVQSRQETQYF.

The rearrangement links TRBV12-3 or TRBV12-4 to TRBJ2-7; D is possibly TRBD1 or TRBD2 (5 bases each). The CDR3 sequence is 15 residues long. The V and J ends lost 2 bases and 3 bases respectively, with 14 bases between them. In DNA form, the CDR3 reads TGTGCCAGCAGTTTAATGGCAGGGAGAGGCTACGAGCAGTACTTC. Its translation: CASSLMAGRGYEQYF.

This clonotype was counted only a few times. CDR3 nucleotides: TGTGCCAGCAGCTTAGATAGAGCGGGAGCCCAGCATTTT. It is translated as CASSLDRAGAQHF. The gene calls are TRBV7-9 and TRBJ1-5, with D uncertain. The V gene lost 1 base and the J gene lost 11 bases, with 12 bases spanning the gap. Per the germline V gene, CDR1 is SEHNR and CDR2 is FQNEAQ (reference sequence). CDR3 length: 13 amino acids. Full variable domain (outside the CDR3, taken from reference TRBV7-9 and TRBJ1-5): DTGVSQNPRHKITKRGQNVTFRCDPISEHNRLYWYRQTLGQGPEFLTYFQNEAQLEKSRLLSDRFSAERPKGSFSTLEIQRTEQGDSAMYLCASSLDRAGAQHFGDGTRLSIL.

V gene TRBV10-3 combines with J gene TRBJ2-3, with D possibly matching TRBD1 (5 bases). The CDR3 is 15 amino acids. V shed 3 bases and J shed 0 bases, with 10 bases lying between them. CDR1 is ENHRY, CDR2 SYGVKD, per germline. The CDR3 DNA is TGTGCCATCAGTGATAGGGGTTCTAGCACAGATACGCAGTATTTT. Its protein is CAISDRGSSTDTQYF.

V gene TRBV29-1 combines with J gene TRBJ2-3; D may be TRBD2 (6 bases). Germline V gene data show CDR1 as SQVTM and CDR2 as ANQGSEA. V lost 7 bases and J 2 bases, leaving 7 bases between the germline ends. There are 11 residues in the CDR3. The CDR3 nucleotides read TGCAGCGGGGGGGTCACAGATACGCAGTATTTT. Its protein is CSGGVTDTQYF.

This clonotype was counted only a few times. The chain employs TRBV4-1 and TRBJ2-1, with 8 bases aligning to TRBD1. The trim removed 1 base at V and 2 bases at J, leaving 4 bases unmatched. Germline loops: CDR1 MGHRA, CDR2 YSYEKL. The CDR3 runs 16 residues. CDR3 DNA: TGCGCCAGCAGCCAAGCGGCACAGGGGGCCTACAATGAGCAGTTCTTC. Translating it yields CASSQAAQGAYNEQFF.

The J gene is TRBJ1-4, the V gene TRBV4-2; TRBD1 matches at 10 bases. With 0 bases clipped from V and 6 bases from J, the junction kept 1 base outside the gene matches. This CDR3 region has 15 residues. Germline CDR1 reads LGHNA; CDR2 reads YNFKEQ. Here the CDR3 DNA reads TGTGCCAGCAGCCAAGACGGGACAGGGGATGAAAAACTGTTTTTT. Translating gives CASSQDGTGDEKLFF.

This clonotype has only a few counts. The rearrangement uses TRBV14 and TRBJ2-7; D is undetermined. The germline gives CDR1 SGHDN, CDR2 FVKESK. Trimming stripped 3 bases from V and 0 bases from J, with 3 bases between. This CDR3 region has 12 residues. Here the CDR3 DNA reads TGTGCCAGCAGCCACGGCTCCTACGAGCAGTACTTC. Translated, it gives CASSHGSYEQYF.

This clonotype came up many times. V and J are TRBV7-9 and TRBJ1-6; D not certain. Germline CDR1 reads SEHNR; CDR2 reads FQNEAQ (reference sequence). Trimming pared 5 bases from V and 8 bases from J, leaving 13 bases between. The CDR3 contains 14 residues. The CDR3 loop is CASSHPSGYSPLHF. The CDR3 coding sequence is TGTGCCAGCAGCCACCCTTCGGGGTATTCACCCCTCCACTTT.

This clonotype was observed a few times. The chain combines TRBV20-1 with TRBJ1-5; D remains unclear. The germline V and J ends were trimmed by 6 bases and 0 bases, with 15 bases remaining between them. Per the germline V gene, CDR1 is DFQATT and CDR2 is SNEGSKA (reference sequence). The CDR3 loop spans 15 amino acids. The CDR3: CSARNRRYSNQPQHF. The CDR3 nucleotides are TGCAGTGCCCGGAACCGCCGGTATAGCAATCAGCCCCAGCATTTT.

The V and J genes are TRBV7-8 and TRBJ1-1; D remains ambiguous. Germline V gene sequence: CDR1 SGHVS, CDR2 FQNEAQ. Deletions cut 6 bases from V and 5 bases from J, with 7 bases between. CDR3 length equals 11 residues. CDR3 bases: TGTGCCAGCAGAGGGAGGACTGAAGCTTTCTTT. This encodes CASRGRTEAFF.

This clonotype was seen a few times. The genes are TRBV6-5 and TRBJ2-1; 10 nucleotides line up with TRBD2. There are 14 residues in the CDR3. Germline CDR1 reads MNHEY; CDR2 reads SVGAGI. Trimming at V came to 6 bases and at J to 2 bases, leaving 1 base not matched to a gene. The CDR3 region has the DNA TGTGCCAGCAGGCTAGCGGGGGCCTACAATGAGCAGTTCTTC. Encoded protein: CASRLAGAYNEQFF.

At least ten counts were recorded for this clonotype. The chain joins TRBV20-1 to TRBJ2-3, with D possibly being TRBD1 or TRBD2 (6 bases each). Germline-derived CDR1 and CDR2 are DFQATT and SNEGSKA (reference sequence). The CDR3 extends over 15 amino acids. V was shortened by 6 bases and J by 3 bases, with 19 bases between the two germline ends. The CDR3 protein is CSATKGQGRTDTQYF. DNA of the CDR3: TGCAGTGCCACAAAAGGGCAGGGGAGGACAGATACGCAGTATTTT.

In this sample, this clonotype turned up a few times. The chain links TRBV12-3 or TRBV12-4 to TRBJ2-7, with no clear D. Trimming took 2 bases from V and 0 from J, leaving 5 bases between them. The CDR3 contains 13 residues. The CDR3 spells CASSLSLSYEQYF. Here the CDR3 DNA reads TGTGCCAGCAGTTTAAGTCTCTCCTACGAGCAGTACTTC.

At least ten counts were recorded for this clonotype. J is TRBJ1-5 and V is TRBV20-1, with no clear D. The CDR3 length is 10 residues. Trimming stripped 5 bases from V and 10 bases from J, with 9 bases between. The germline gives CDR1 DFQATT, CDR2 SNEGSKA (reference sequence). CDR3 nucleotide sequence: TGCAGTGCTGGAGGTAGACCCCAGCATTTT. Translating it yields CSAGGRPQHF.

The CDR3 region is CASSDTGRANYGYTF. In nucleotides, the CDR3 is TGTGCCAGCAGTGATACGGGACGGGCTAACTATGGCTACACCTTC. This chain uses TRBV6-5 with TRBJ1-2; perhaps TRBD1 as D (5 bases). The ends were cut back, 5 bases at V and 0 bases at J, with 13 bases in the middle. This CDR3 has 15 amino acids. Germline lookup yields CDR1 MNHEY and CDR2 SVGAGI.

This clonotype showed up just a few times. The genes are TRBV28 and TRBJ1-2; 12 bases line up with TRBD1. Per germline, CDR1 MDHEN and CDR2 SYDVKM. CDR3 size: 16 residues. V was pared by 2 bases and J by 7 bases, with 8 bases of the junction left unmatched. CDR3 sequence reads: CASSLGGQGAQAGYTF. CDR3 DNA sequence: TGTGCCAGCAGTTTAGGGGGACAGGGGGCGCAGGCTGGCTACACCTTC.

This clonotype was picked up a small number of times. V usage is TRBV10-3 and J usage is TRBJ2-5; no clear D. CDR3 length equals 15 residues. Germline values: CDR1 ENHRY, CDR2 SYGVKD. Trimming removed 0 bases from V and 3 bases from J, with 11 bases in between. The DNA of the CDR3 is TGTGCCATCAGTGAGTCTAACGAAAACAAAGAGACCCAGTACTTC. Translating gives CAISESNENKETQYF.

The chain uses TRBV2 and TRBJ2-2; weak D call: TRBD2 (6 bases). The CDR3 is 15 amino acids. Trimming removed 6 bases from V and 3 bases from J, with 14 bases in between. CDR1 and CDR2 (germline): SNHLY, FYNNEI. The CDR3: CASRLLATDTGELFF. In DNA form, the CDR3 reads TGTGCCAGCAGGTTACTAGCCACGGACACCGGGGAGCTGTTTTTT.

This clonotype has only a few counts. The chain uses TRBV20-1 and TRBJ2-1, with D uncertain. Germline CDR1 and CDR2: DFQATT and SNEGSKA (reference sequence). V was shortened by 4 bases and J by 6 bases, with 10 bases between the two germline ends. This CDR3 spans 12 amino acids. The CDR3 protein is CSAIWPGNEQFF. CDR3 nucleotides: TGCAGTGCTATTTGGCCTGGCAATGAGCAGTTCTTC.

This clonotype was observed at least ten times. This sequence joins TRBV20-1 and TRBJ1-6, with D perhaps matching TRBD1 (5 bases). The CDR3 contains 12 residues. Trimming pared 2 bases from V and 6 bases from J, leaving 5 bases between. The germline CDR1 and CDR2 sequences are DFQATT and SNEGSKA (reference sequence). The CDR3: CSARQGNSPLHF. CDR3 DNA: TGCAGTGCTAGACAGGGTAATTCACCCCTCCACTTT.

The chain uses TRBV28 and TRBJ2-7; D tentatively fits TRBD1 or TRBD2 (5 bases each). The CDR3 extends over 14 amino acids. CDR1 is MDHEN and CDR2 is SYDVKM in the germline V gene. The V end was cut by 6 bases, the J end by 0 bases, with 12 bases between. CDR3 loop: CASRRDGTSYEQYF. CDR3 in DNA: TGTGCCAGCAGAAGGGACGGGACCTCCTACGAGCAGTACTTC.

This chain joins TRBV10-2 and TRBJ2-3, with 11 nucleotides matching TRBD1. Germline assignment: CDR1 WSHSY and CDR2 SAAADI. V lost 6 bases and J lost 5; bases outside the gene matches: 4. The CDR3 length is 14 residues. CDR3 nucleotide sequence: TGCGCCAGCAGACCCGGGACAGGGGGAGATACGCAGTATTTT. The encoded protein is CASRPGTGGDTQYF.

The rearrangement uses TRBV7-8 and TRBJ1-6; TRBD1 might be the D (6 bases). V lost 0 bases to trimming and J lost 6 bases, with 12 bases between them. The CDR3 consists of 16 residues. Germline V CDR1 and CDR2: SGHVS, FQNEAQ. The CDR3 spells CASSLAMGASNSPLHF. In DNA form, the CDR3 reads TGTGCCAGCAGCTTAGCGATGGGGGCATCTAATTCACCCCTCCACTTT.

This chain joins TRBV15 and TRBJ1-6; TRBD1 matches 7 bases. Germline loops: CDR1 LNHNV, CDR2 YYDKDF (reference sequence). CDR3 length equals 16 residues. Trimming at V came to 3 bases and at J to 1 base, leaving 3 bases not matched to a gene. The CDR3 protein is CATSRARGSYNSPLHF. CDR3 in DNA: TGTGCCACCAGCAGGGCCAGGGGGTCCTATAATTCACCCCTCCACTTT.

The chain uses TRBV7-2 and TRBJ1-1, with unresolved D. Germline lookup yields CDR1 SGHTA and CDR2 FQGNSA. The CDR3 contains 13 residues. V was cut by 3 bases and J by 4 bases, with 9 bases left in between. This CDR3 reads CASSLYRSTEAFF. The CDR3 region has the DNA TGTGCCAGCAGCTTGTATAGAAGCACTGAAGCTTTCTTT.